Given below is one TCR beta chain in context. V dropped 10 bases and J dropped 3 bases, with 18 bases sitting between them. Germline CDR1 and CDR2: SEHNR and FQNEAQ (reference sequence). CDR3 length: 15 residues. This record comes from a study of T cell responses to AZD1222 COVID-19 vaccine. TCRdb keeps only in-frame clones here, not all; method: immunoSEQ multiplex PCR. The table shows 130,000 to 150,000 clones, with about 86% occurring only once. This chain uses TRBV7-9 with TRBJ1-4; D possibly corresponds to TRBD1 (5 bases). This TCR derives from an adult who received the AZD1222 COVID-19 vaccine. Sequenced material: peripheral blood, taken 28 days after the second AZD1222 dose. DNA of the CDR3: TGTGCCATCCGAGCGATAGGGGCGTCTAATGAAAAACTGTTTTTT. Protein: CAIRAIGASNEKLFF. Full variable domain (remainder filled in from reference TRBV7-9 and TRBJ1-4): DTGVSQNPRHKITKRGQNVTFRCDPISEHNRLYWYRQTLGQGPEFLTYFQNEAQLEKSRLLSDRFSAERPKGSFSTLEIQRTEQGDSAMYLCAIRAIGASNEKLFFGSGTQLSVL.